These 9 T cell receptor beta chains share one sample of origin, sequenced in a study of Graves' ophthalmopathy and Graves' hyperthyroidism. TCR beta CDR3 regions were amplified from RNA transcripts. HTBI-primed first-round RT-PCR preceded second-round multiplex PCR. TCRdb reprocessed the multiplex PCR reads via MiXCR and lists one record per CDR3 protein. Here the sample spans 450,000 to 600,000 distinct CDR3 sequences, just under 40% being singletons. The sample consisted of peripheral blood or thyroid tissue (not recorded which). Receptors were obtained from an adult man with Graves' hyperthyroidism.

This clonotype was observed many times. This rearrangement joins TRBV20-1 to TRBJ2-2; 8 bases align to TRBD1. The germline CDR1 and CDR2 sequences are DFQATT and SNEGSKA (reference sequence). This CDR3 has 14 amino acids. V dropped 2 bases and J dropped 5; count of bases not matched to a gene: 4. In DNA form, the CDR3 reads TGCAGTGCTAGATACCAGGGGGCAACCGGGGAGCTGTTTTTT. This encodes CSARYQGATGELFF.

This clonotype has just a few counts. In DNA, the CDR3 is TGTGCCAGCAGCCAATCCTGGGAACCTATGTATGGCTACACCTTC. This translates into CASSQSWEPMYGYTF. This chain joins TRBV16 and TRBJ1-2; D not certain. Trimming removed 0 bases at V and 5 bases at J, with 13 bases between. CDR1 is KGHSY and CDR2 is FQNENV in the germline V gene. The CDR3 sequence is 15 residues long.

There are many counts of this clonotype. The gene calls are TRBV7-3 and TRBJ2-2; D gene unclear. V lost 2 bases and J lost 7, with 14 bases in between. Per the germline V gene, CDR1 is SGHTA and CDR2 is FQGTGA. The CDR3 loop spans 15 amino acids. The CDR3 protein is CASSLVPFPNGELFF. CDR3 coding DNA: TGTGCCAGCAGCTTAGTCCCTTTTCCCAACGGGGAGCTGTTTTTT.

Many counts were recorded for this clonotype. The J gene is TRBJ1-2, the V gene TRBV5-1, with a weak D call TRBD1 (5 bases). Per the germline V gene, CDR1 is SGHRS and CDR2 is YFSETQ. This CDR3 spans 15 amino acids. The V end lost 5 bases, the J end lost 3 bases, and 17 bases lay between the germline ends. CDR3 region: CASSGAGPPHYGYTF. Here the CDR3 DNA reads TGCGCCAGCAGTGGGGCAGGCCCTCCCCACTATGGCTACACCTTC.

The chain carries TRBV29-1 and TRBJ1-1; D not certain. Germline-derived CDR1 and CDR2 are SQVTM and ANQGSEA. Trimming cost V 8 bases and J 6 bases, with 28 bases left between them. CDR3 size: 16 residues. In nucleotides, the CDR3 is TGCAGCAGTTACTCGGTGGAGGAGCTGCGGGTAGCTGAAGCTTTCTTT. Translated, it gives CSSYSVEELRVAEAFF.

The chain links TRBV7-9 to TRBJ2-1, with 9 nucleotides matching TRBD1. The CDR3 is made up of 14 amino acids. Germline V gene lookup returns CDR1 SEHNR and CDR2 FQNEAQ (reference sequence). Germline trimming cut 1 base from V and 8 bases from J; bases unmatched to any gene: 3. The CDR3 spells CASSLGGQGYEQFF. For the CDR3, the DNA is TGTGCCAGCAGCTTAGGGGGACAGGGATATGAGCAGTTCTTC.

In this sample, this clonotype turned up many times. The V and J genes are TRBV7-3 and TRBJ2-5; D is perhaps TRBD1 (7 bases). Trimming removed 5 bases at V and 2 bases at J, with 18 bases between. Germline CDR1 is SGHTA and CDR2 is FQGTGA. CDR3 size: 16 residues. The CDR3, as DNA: TGTGCCAGCAGCCCTAACGGGGGACAGCTTCAAGAGACCCAGTACTTC. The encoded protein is CASSPNGGQLQETQYF.

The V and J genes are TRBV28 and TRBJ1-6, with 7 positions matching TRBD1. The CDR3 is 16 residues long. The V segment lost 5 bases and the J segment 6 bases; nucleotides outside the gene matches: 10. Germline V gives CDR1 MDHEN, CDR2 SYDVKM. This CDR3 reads CASSTFSGTVNSPLHF. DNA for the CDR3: TGTGCCAGCAGTACCTTCTCCGGGACAGTTAATTCACCCCTCCACTTT.

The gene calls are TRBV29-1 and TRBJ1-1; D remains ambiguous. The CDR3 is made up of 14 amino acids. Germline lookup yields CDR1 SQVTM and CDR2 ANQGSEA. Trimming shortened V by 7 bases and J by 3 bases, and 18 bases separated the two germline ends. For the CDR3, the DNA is TGCAGCGGATCAGGAGCGAGCACGGACACTGAAGCTTTCTTT. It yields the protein CSGSGASTDTEAFF.